Below, one T cell receptor beta chain is given with its context. Its antigen is currently unknown. The CDR3 extends over 14 amino acids. V was clipped by 5 bases and J by 1 base, with 12 bases between them. TCRdb reanalysed the 5' RACE reads using MiXCR and keeps one entry per CDR3 protein. Here the sample spans 100,000 or so distinct CDR3 sequences, 8.5% to 14% being singletons. The sample originates from a study of T-cell memory formation after mild COVID-19. Study outcomes and limitations: Later expanders leaned toward CD4+, whereas clones contracting from day 15 to 85 were balanced CD4/CD8. Some clones that responded turned up in pre-infection memory, which suggests that cross-reactive memory joined in.

V and J are TRBV12-3 or TRBV12-4 and TRBJ2-7; a possible D gene is TRBD1 (6 bases). The sequence came from a man aged 18 to 30 who had mild COVID-19 (a few samples of this study predate the infection). Cell type and time point are not known. The sample comprised PBMCs or a T cell subset sorted from them (not recorded which). CDR3 bases: TGTGCCAGCAGTCCACAGGGCTGGTCCTACGAGCAGTACTTC. Its protein product is CASSPQGWSYEQYF.